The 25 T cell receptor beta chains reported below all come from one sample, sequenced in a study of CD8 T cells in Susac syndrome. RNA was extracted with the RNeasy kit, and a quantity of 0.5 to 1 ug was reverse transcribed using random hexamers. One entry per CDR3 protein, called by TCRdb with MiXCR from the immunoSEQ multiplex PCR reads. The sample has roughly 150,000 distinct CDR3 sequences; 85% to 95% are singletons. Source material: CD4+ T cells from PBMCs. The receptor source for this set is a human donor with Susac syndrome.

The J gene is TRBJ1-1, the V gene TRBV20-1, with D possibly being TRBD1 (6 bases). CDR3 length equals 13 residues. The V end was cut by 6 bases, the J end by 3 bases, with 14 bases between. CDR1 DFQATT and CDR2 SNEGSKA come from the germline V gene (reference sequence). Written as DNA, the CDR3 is TGCAGTGCCCCCCGGGGGGCGGACACTGAAGCTTTCTTT. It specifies CSAPRGADTEAFF.

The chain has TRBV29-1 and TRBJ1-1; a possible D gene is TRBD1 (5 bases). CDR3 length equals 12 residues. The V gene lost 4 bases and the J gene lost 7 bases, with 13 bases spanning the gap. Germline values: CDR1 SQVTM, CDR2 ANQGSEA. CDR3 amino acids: CSVVPHQGEAFF. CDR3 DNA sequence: TGCAGCGTTGTACCACACCAGGGTGAAGCTTTCTTT.

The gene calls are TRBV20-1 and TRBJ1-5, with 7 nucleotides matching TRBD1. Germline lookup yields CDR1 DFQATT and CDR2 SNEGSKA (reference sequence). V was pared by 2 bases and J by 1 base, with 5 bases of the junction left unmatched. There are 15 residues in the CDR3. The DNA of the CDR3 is TGCAGTGCTAGACCGACAGGGACCAGCAATCAGCCCCAGCATTTT. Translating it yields CSARPTGTSNQPQHF.

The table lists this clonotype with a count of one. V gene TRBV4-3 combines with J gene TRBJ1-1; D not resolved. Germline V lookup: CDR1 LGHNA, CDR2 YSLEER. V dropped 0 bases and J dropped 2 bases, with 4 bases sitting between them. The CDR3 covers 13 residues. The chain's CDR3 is CASSQDTNTEAFF. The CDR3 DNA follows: TGCGCCAGCAGCCAAGATACAAACACTGAAGCTTTCTTT.

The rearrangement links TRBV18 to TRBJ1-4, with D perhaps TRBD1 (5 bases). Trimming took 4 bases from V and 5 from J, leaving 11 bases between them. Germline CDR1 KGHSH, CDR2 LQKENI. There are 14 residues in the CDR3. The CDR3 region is CASSRDGKNEKLFF. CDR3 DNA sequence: TGTGCCAGCTCACGGGACGGCAAAAATGAAAAACTGTTTTTT.

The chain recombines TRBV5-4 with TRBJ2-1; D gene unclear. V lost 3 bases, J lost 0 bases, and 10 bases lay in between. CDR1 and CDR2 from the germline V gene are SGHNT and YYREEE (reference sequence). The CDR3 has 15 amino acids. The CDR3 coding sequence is TGTGCCAGCAGCTCAGACTCGAGCTCCTACAATGAGCAGTTCTTC. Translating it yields CASSSDSSSYNEQFF.

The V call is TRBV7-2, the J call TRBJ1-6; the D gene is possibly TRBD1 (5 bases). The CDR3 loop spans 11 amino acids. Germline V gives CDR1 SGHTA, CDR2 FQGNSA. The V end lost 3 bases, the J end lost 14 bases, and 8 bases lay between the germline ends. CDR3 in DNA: TGTGCCAGCAGCTTTAGGGGCACCCTCCACTTT. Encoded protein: CASSFRGTLHF.

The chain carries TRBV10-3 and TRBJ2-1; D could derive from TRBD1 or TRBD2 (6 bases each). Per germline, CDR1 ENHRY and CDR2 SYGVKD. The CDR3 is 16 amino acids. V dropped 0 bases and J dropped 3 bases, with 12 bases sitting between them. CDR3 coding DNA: TGTGCCATCAGTGAGTCAGGGGGGAGCGTCTACAATGAGCAGTTCTTC. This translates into CAISESGGSVYNEQFF.

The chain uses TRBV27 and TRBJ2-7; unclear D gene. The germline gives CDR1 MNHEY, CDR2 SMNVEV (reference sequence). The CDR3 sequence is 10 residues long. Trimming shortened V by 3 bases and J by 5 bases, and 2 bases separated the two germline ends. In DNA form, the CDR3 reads TGTGCCAGCAGTTTCAACGAGCAGTACTTC. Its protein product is CASSFNEQYF.

The chain's CDR3 is CASSPRTSGGTQETQYF. As DNA, the CDR3 is TGTGCCAGCAGCCCGAGGACTAGCGGGGGGACTCAAGAGACCCAGTACTTC. The chain carries TRBV7-7 and TRBJ2-5; TRBD2 aligns across 14 bases. Germline V gene sequence: CDR1 SSHAT, CDR2 FNYEAQ (reference sequence). J was trimmed by 2 bases and V by 5 bases; bases with no gene match: 7. The CDR3 loop spans 17 amino acids.

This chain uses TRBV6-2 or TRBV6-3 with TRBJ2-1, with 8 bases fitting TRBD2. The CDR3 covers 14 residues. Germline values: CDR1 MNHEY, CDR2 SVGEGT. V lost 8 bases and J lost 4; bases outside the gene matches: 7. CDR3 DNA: TGTGCCAGCGGGTTAGCGGGGACTTACAATGAGCAGTTCTTC. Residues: CASGLAGTYNEQFF.

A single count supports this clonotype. The CDR3 is CASSLIQDGTQYF. DNA for the CDR3: TGTGCCAGCAGCTTAATACAGGATGGGACCCAGTACTTC. J is TRBJ2-5 and V is TRBV7-3; weak D call: TRBD1 (5 bases). The length of the CDR3 is 13 residues. Trimming left V 1 base short and J 7 bases short, with 10 bases between. The germline V gene has CDR1 SGHTA and CDR2 FQGTGA.

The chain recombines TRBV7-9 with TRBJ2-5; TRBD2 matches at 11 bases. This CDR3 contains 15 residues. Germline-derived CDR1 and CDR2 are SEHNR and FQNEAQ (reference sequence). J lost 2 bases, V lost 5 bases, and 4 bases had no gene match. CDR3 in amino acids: CASSLVAGGQETQYF. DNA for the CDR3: TGTGCCAGCAGCCTGGTAGCGGGGGGGCAAGAGACCCAGTACTTC.

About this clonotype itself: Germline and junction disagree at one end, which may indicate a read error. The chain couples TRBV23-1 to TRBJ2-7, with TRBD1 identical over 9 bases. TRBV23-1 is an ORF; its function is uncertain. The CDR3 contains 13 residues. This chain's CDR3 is CASSHPLQGARHF. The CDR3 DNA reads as TGCGCCAGCAGTCACCCGCTACAGGGGGCGCGGCACTTC.

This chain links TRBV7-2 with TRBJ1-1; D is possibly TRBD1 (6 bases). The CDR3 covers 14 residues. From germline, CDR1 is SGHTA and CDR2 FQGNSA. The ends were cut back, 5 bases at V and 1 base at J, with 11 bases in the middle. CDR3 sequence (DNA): TGTGCCAGCAGCGCAGGGGTTCGGAACACTGAAGCTTTCTTT. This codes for CASSAGVRNTEAFF.

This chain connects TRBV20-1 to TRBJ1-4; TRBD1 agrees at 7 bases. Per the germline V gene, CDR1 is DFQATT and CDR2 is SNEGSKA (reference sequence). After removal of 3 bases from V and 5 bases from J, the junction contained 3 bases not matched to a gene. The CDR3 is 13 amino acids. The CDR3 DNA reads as TGCAGTGCTAGGTCAGGGGGAAATGAAAAACTGTTTTTT. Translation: CSARSGGNEKLFF.

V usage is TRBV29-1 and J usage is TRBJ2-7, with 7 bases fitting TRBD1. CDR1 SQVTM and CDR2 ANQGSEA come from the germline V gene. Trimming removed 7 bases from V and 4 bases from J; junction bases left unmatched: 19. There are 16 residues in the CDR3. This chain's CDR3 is CSATERQQGMGYEQYF. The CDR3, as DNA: TGCAGCGCAACCGAGCGACAACAGGGGATGGGGTACGAGCAGTACTTC.

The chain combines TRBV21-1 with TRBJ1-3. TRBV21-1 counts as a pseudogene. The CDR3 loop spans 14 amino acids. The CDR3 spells CASSSGFQGNTIYF. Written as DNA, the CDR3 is TGTGCCAGCAGCAGCGGTTTCCAAGGAAACACCATATATTTT.

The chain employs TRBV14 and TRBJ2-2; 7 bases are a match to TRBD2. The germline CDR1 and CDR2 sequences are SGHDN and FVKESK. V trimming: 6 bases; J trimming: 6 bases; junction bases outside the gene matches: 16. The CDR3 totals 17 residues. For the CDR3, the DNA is TGTGCCAGCAGTCACCGAAGGGGACTATCGGGTTCCGGGGAGCTGTTTTTT. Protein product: CASSHRRGLSGSGELFF.

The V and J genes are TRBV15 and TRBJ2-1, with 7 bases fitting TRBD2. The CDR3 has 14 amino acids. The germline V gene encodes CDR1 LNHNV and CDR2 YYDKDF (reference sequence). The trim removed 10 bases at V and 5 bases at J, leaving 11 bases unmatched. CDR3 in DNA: TGTGCCATCGGGCCGGGACTACCAAACAATGAGCAGTTCTTC. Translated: CAIGPGLPNNEQFF.

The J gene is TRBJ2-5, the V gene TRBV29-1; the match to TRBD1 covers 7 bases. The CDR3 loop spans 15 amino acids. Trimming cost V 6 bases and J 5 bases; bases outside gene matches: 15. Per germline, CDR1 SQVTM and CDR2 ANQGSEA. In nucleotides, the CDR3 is TGCAGCGTACCTCCGACAGGTCCCAGGGGGGAGACCCAGTACTTC. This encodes CSVPPTGPRGETQYF. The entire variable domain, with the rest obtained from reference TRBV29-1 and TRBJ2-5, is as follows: SAVISQKPSRDICQRGTSLTIQCQVDSQVTMMFWYRQQPGQSLTLIATANQGSEATYESGFVIDKFPISRPNLTFSTLTVSNMSPEDSSIYLCSVPPTGPRGETQYFGPGTRLLVL.

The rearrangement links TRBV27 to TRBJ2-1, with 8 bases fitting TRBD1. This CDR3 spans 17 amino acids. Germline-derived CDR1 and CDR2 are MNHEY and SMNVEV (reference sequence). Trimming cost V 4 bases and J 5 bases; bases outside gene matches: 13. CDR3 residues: CASSSPRGTGRNNEQFF. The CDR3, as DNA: TGTGCCAGCAGTTCCCCCCGGGGGACAGGAAGGAACAATGAGCAGTTCTTC.

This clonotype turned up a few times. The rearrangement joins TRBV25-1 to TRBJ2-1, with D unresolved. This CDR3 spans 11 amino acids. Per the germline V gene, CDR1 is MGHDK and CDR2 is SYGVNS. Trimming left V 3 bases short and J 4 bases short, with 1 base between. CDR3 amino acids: CASSEYNEQFF. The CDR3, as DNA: TGTGCCAGCAGTGAGTACAATGAGCAGTTCTTC.

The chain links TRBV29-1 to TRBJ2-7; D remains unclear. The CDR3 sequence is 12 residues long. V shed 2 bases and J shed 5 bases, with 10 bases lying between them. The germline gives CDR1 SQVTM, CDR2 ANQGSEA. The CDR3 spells CSVELRQNEQYF. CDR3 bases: TGCAGCGTTGAACTGCGCCAGAACGAGCAGTACTTC.

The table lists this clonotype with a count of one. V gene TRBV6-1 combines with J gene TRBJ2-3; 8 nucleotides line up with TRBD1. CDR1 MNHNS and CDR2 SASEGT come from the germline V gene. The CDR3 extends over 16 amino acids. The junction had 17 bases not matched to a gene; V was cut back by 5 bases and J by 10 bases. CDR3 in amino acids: CASSTSGGRGAAAQYF. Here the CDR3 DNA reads TGTGCCAGCAGTACCTCAGGGGGCAGGGGGGCAGCTGCGCAGTATTTT.